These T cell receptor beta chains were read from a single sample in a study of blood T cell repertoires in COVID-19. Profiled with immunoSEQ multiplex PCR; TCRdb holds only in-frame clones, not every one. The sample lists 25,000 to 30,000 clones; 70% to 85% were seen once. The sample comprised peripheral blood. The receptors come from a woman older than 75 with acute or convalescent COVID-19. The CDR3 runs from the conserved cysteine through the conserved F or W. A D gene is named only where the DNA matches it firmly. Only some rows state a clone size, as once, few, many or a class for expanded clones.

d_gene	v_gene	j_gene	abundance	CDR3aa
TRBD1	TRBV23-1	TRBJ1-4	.	CASSQGTDFRTNEKLFF
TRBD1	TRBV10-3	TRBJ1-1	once	CAARGDRGSTEAFF
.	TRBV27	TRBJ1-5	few	CASSLVLNQPQHF
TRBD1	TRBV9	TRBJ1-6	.	CASSVDRESPLHF
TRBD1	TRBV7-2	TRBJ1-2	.	CASSPQTGQGTTNYGYTF
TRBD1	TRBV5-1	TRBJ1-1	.	CASSLDRVSDTEAFF
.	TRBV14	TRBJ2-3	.	CASSLLASQDTQYF
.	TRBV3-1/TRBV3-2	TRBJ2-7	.	CASSQDPGFYEQYF
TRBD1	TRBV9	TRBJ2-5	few	CASSGRRGQGRQETQYF
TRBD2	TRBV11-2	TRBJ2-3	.	CASSLEASGGLPPSTDTQYF
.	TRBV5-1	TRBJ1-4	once	CASSLLGETNEKLFF
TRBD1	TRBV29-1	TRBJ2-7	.	CSVQMTGARRYEQYF
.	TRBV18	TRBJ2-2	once	CASSSGAQNTGELFF
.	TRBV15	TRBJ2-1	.	CATSRPGRYNEQFF
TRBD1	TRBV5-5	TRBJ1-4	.	CASSPTGNEKLFF
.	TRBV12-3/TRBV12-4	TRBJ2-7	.	CASSPEYYEQYF
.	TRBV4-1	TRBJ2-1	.	CASSQVGGGEDNEQFF
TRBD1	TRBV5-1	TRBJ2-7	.	CASSTGQEAYEQYF
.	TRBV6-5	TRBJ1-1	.	CASSYRRFTEAFF
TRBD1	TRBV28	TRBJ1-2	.	CASAIAGTVYGYTF
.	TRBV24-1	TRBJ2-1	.	CATSAEDRNNEQFF
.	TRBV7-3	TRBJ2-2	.	CASSLFPRGNANTGELFF